This is a list of T cell receptor beta chains from one sample in a study of neurological immune-mediated disorders. From the 5' RACE reads, TCRdb called clonotypes with MiXCR, one entry per CDR3 protein. The data contain some 49,000 distinct CDR3 sequences, approximately 9.1% of them singletons. Sequencing was performed on PBMCs. Every receptor here comes from a middle-aged woman in good health. Each CDR3 is given with its conserved first and last residue. Fields, in order: J gene, V gene, D gene, clone size, CDR3 DNA, CDR3 protein. D genes are given only for firm matches. Size tells how often a clone was seen (once, few, many) or the class of an expanded clone, and some rows leave it out.

j_call: TRBJ1-5
v_call: TRBV4-1
d_call: -
clone_size: many
cdr3_nt: TGCGCCAGCAGCCAAGGGCTCCAGGGAGTTCTCACTCAGCCCCAGCATTTT
cdr3_aa: CASSQGLQGVLTQPQHF

j_call: TRBJ2-1
v_call: TRBV3-1
d_call: TRBD2
clone_size: many
cdr3_nt: TGTGCCAGCAGCCAGCGGGGACTAGCGGATGACAATGAGCAGTTCTTC
cdr3_aa: CASSQRGLADDNEQFF

j_call: TRBJ2-1
v_call: TRBV18
d_call: -
clone_size: -
cdr3_nt: TGTGCCAGATCACCGCCACCGACAGACGCGAATGAGCAGTTCTTC
cdr3_aa: CARSPPPTDANEQFF

j_call: TRBJ2-3
v_call: TRBV6-2/TRBV6-3
d_call: -
clone_size: many
cdr3_nt: TGTGCCAGCGGCCATACAGATACGCAGTATTTT
cdr3_aa: CASGHTDTQYF

j_call: TRBJ1-3
v_call: TRBV18
d_call: -
clone_size: many
cdr3_nt: TGTGCCAGCTCAGCCTCACAGGGTTCTGGAAACACCATATATTTT
cdr3_aa: CASSASQGSGNTIYF

j_call: TRBJ2-3
v_call: TRBV9
d_call: -
clone_size: many
cdr3_nt: TGTGCCAGCAGCGTAGCGCCTAGCAACACAGATACGCAGTATTTT
cdr3_aa: CASSVAPSNTDTQYF

j_call: TRBJ2-1
v_call: TRBV9
d_call: TRBD2
clone_size: many
cdr3_nt: TGTGCCAGCAGCGTAGACGGTGGGGGGGGGAATGAGCAGTTCTTC
cdr3_aa: CASSVDGGGGNEQFF

j_call: TRBJ1-1
v_call: TRBV4-1
d_call: -
clone_size: many
cdr3_nt: TGCGCCAGCAGCCCCAGGACAATCATGAGCCACACTGAAGCTTTCTTT
cdr3_aa: CASSPRTIMSHTEAFF

j_call: TRBJ2-1
v_call: TRBV10-3
d_call: TRBD2
clone_size: few
cdr3_nt: TGTGCCATCAGGGGGGGGGAATACAATGAGCAGTTCTTC
cdr3_aa: CAIRGGEYNEQFF

j_call: TRBJ2-5
v_call: TRBV7-2
d_call: -
clone_size: many
cdr3_nt: TGTGCCAGCAGCCGAAGCGGAGTCCAAGAGACCCAGTACTTC
cdr3_aa: CASSRSGVQETQYF

j_call: TRBJ2-7
v_call: TRBV11-1
d_call: TRBD1
clone_size: many
cdr3_nt: TGTGCCAGCAGCTTAGCAATCATGGGGACAGGGCTCGACGAGCAGTACTTC
cdr3_aa: CASSLAIMGTGLDEQYF

j_call: TRBJ2-2
v_call: TRBV20-1
d_call: -
clone_size: many
cdr3_nt: TGCAGTGCTAGAGATGCGGCCAGATCGAACACCGGGGAGCTGTTTTTT
cdr3_aa: CSARDAARSNTGELFF

j_call: TRBJ2-7
v_call: TRBV30
d_call: -
clone_size: many
cdr3_nt: TGTGCCTGGAGGGAATCAGGGCCCTTCTACGAGCAGTACTTC
cdr3_aa: CAWRESGPFYEQYF

j_call: TRBJ2-1
v_call: TRBV20-1
d_call: TRBD2
clone_size: many
cdr3_nt: TGCAGTACCGGACTAGCAGCCTATACCGGGGAGCAGTTCTTC
cdr3_aa: CSTGLAAYTGEQFF

j_call: TRBJ2-3
v_call: TRBV29-1
d_call: -
clone_size: many
cdr3_nt: TGCAGCTGCCTACGGGCTAGCACAGATACGCAGTATTTT
cdr3_aa: CSCLRASTDTQYF

j_call: TRBJ1-2
v_call: TRBV12-3/TRBV12-4
d_call: -
clone_size: many
cdr3_nt: TGTGCCAGCAGTCTTGGGGGGGGGGGCCGAAGCTTC
cdr3_aa: CASSLGGGGRSF

j_call: TRBJ1-4
v_call: TRBV10-3
d_call: -
clone_size: many
cdr3_nt: TGTGCCATCAGTGCTTCCAGGGGTGGAGGTGAAAAACTGTTTTTT
cdr3_aa: CAISASRGGGEKLFF

j_call: TRBJ2-1
v_call: TRBV10-3
d_call: TRBD2
clone_size: -
cdr3_nt: TGTGCCATCAGTGGGAGACCTCGACTAGCGGGAGAACGCTCCTACAATGAGCAGTTCTTC
cdr3_aa: CAISGRPRLAGERSYNEQFF

j_call: TRBJ2-7
v_call: TRBV21-1
d_call: -
clone_size: many
cdr3_nt: TGTGCCAGCAGCATGTCTAGCGGGCAGCGGGAGCAGTACTTC
cdr3_aa: CASSMSSGQREQYF

j_call: TRBJ2-1
v_call: TRBV10-3
d_call: -
clone_size: once
cdr3_nt: TGTGCCACCTTAGCGGAGTTCAACAATGAGCAGTTCTTC
cdr3_aa: CATLAEFNNEQFF

j_call: TRBJ1-1
v_call: TRBV5-1
d_call: -
clone_size: many
cdr3_nt: TGCGCCAGCAGCTTTATCCCCAGTGGGGGCCCGGGAGGCACTGAAGCTTTCTTT
cdr3_aa: CASSFIPSGGPGGTEAFF

j_call: TRBJ2-3
v_call: TRBV9
d_call: -
clone_size: many
cdr3_nt: TGTGCCAGCAACGAGGGCGGGGCCACAGATACGCAGTATTTT
cdr3_aa: CASNEGGATDTQYF

j_call: TRBJ1-1
v_call: TRBV12-3/TRBV12-4
d_call: TRBD1
clone_size: many
cdr3_nt: TGTGCCAGCAGTCGAGGGGGAGGGGGCGTCACTGAAGCTTTCTTT
cdr3_aa: CASSRGGGGVTEAFF

j_call: TRBJ2-2
v_call: TRBV5-1
d_call: -
clone_size: many
cdr3_nt: TGCGCCAGCAGCTTGAATGGCGCAGCGAGTGCCGGGGAGCTGTTTTTT
cdr3_aa: CASSLNGAASAGELFF

j_call: TRBJ2-6
v_call: TRBV4-1
d_call: -
clone_size: many
cdr3_nt: TGCGCCAGCAGCCAGCCAGGTCCGGGATCTGCCCTCTCTGGGGCCAACGTCCTGACTTTC
cdr3_aa: CASSQPGPGSALSGANVLTF

j_call: TRBJ2-2
v_call: TRBV5-1
d_call: -
clone_size: many
cdr3_nt: TGCGCCAGCAGCTTGGACAGGCTTAACACCGGGGAGCTGTTTTTT
cdr3_aa: CASSLDRLNTGELFF

j_call: TRBJ2-5
v_call: TRBV7-2
d_call: TRBD2
clone_size: many
cdr3_nt: TGTGCCAGCAGCCCTGGGCCGTCCACTAGCGGGACGTGGGAGACCCAGTACTTC
cdr3_aa: CASSPGPSTSGTWETQYF

j_call: TRBJ2-2
v_call: TRBV7-2
d_call: -
clone_size: many
cdr3_nt: TGTGCCAGCAGAAAAACGGGGCGAGTTAGAACCGGGGAGCTGTTTTTT
cdr3_aa: CASRKTGRVRTGELFF

j_call: TRBJ2-3
v_call: TRBV18
d_call: TRBD1
clone_size: many
cdr3_nt: TGTGCCAGCTCACCAAATCCGGGACAGCTCACAGATACGCAGTATTTT
cdr3_aa: CASSPNPGQLTDTQYF

j_call: TRBJ2-5
v_call: TRBV25-1
d_call: TRBD2
clone_size: many
cdr3_nt: TGTGCCAGCAGTGAATATATGGGGGGGGAGACCCAGTACTTC
cdr3_aa: CASSEYMGGETQYF

j_call: TRBJ2-3
v_call: TRBV27
d_call: -
clone_size: -
cdr3_nt: TGTGCCAGCAGTTTTTGGGGCGGAGCGCAGTATTTT
cdr3_aa: CASSFWGGAQYF

j_call: TRBJ1-1
v_call: TRBV20-1
d_call: -
clone_size: many
cdr3_nt: TGCAGTGCTAGAGTGGGAGGAGGTAACACTGAAGCTTTCTTT
cdr3_aa: CSARVGGGNTEAFF

j_call: TRBJ1-5
v_call: TRBV5-5
d_call: -
clone_size: many
cdr3_nt: TGTGCCAGCTCACAGGGACGTAATAGCAATCAGCCCCAGCATTTT
cdr3_aa: CASSQGRNSNQPQHF

j_call: TRBJ2-3
v_call: TRBV12-3/TRBV12-4
d_call: TRBD2
clone_size: many
cdr3_nt: TGTGCCAGCAGTTTAACGGGGGGGAGCACAGATACGCAGTATTTT
cdr3_aa: CASSLTGGSTDTQYF

j_call: TRBJ1-2
v_call: TRBV20-1
d_call: -
clone_size: many
cdr3_nt: TGCAGTGCTAGCCCCCCCCTGGACGGCCATGGCTACACCTTC
cdr3_aa: CSASPPLDGHGYTF

j_call: TRBJ2-7
v_call: TRBV20-1
d_call: TRBD2
clone_size: few
cdr3_nt: TGCAGTGCTAGTAGGTGGGCTAGCGGGAGGTCCGGGGAGCAGTACTTC
cdr3_aa: CSASRWASGRSGEQYF

j_call: TRBJ1-4
v_call: TRBV30
d_call: TRBD1
clone_size: -
cdr3_nt: TGTGCCTGGAGCGCCGGGACAGGGACTGAAAAACTGTTTTTT
cdr3_aa: CAWSAGTGTEKLFF

j_call: TRBJ1-1
v_call: TRBV5-1
d_call: -
clone_size: many
cdr3_nt: TGCGCCAGCAGCAAGTTGTCAGAAAACACTGAAGCTTTCTTT
cdr3_aa: CASSKLSENTEAFF

j_call: TRBJ1-1
v_call: TRBV7-2
d_call: -
clone_size: many
cdr3_nt: TGTGCCAGCAGCGCAGAGGGGTTGGCTGAAGCTTTCTTT
cdr3_aa: CASSAEGLAEAFF

j_call: TRBJ1-4
v_call: TRBV5-6
d_call: -
clone_size: many
cdr3_nt: TGTGCCAGCAGCTTGGGGGCCGGCACCACTAATGAAAAACTGTTTTTT
cdr3_aa: CASSLGAGTTNEKLFF

j_call: TRBJ2-2
v_call: TRBV7-2
d_call: TRBD1
clone_size: many
cdr3_nt: TGTGCCAGCAGGCCAACCGGGACAGCGAACACCGGGGAGCTGTTTTTT
cdr3_aa: CASRPTGTANTGELFF

j_call: TRBJ1-5
v_call: TRBV2
d_call: -
clone_size: many
cdr3_nt: TGTGCCAGCTTATCCAGGGGCAATCAGCCCCAGCATTTT
cdr3_aa: CASLSRGNQPQHF